A single count supports the clone carrying this T cell receptor (beta chain). What it binds is unknown. The authors distributed each subset's genomic DNA evenly over several immunoSEQ plates. Sorted-subset replicate PCRs used about 0.2 ug of genomic DNA. This amount corresponded to about 30,000 T cell genomes. Repertoires were generated with immunoSEQ multiplex PCR, while TCRdb's copy carries only in-frame clones and drops some. Altogether about 2.1 million clones are present, about 94% being singletons, with the ten largest covering about 1.6%. This sample is part of a study of shared clonotypes between healthy human individuals. General observations from the study: It was the few donors that limited the genetic and exposure-history diversity represented.

Naive CD8 cells, CD45RO-negative and positively selected for CCR7, excluded terminally differentiated effector memory CD45RA+ cells. The germline V and J ends were trimmed by 4 bases and 8 bases, with 12 bases remaining between them. This CDR3 is 12 amino acids long. Germline V lookup: CDR1 SGHDT, CDR2 YYEEEE. The clonotype was recovered from a man between 18 and 35 years old in good health. Some clones in this sample may be carry-over from other donors' samples. The sample taken for sequencing was naive CD8+ T cells from PBMCs. This chain joins TRBV5-6 and TRBJ1-2; no firm D call. The CDR3 sequence is CASSAISRGYTF. CDR3 coding DNA: TGTGCCAGCAGCGCAATATCCAGGGGCTACACCTTC. Filled out from reference TRBV5-6 and TRBJ1-2, the complete variable domain reads DAGVTQSPTHLIKTRGQQVTLRCSPKSGHDTVSWYQQALGQGPQFIFQYYEEEERQRGNFPDRFSGHQFPNYSSELNVNALLLGDSALYLCASSAISRGYTFGSGTRLTVV.